The 25 T cell receptor beta chains below come from one sample, sequenced in a study of blood T cell repertoires in COVID-19 (dated by TCRdb to about 2020). Library generation was performed with the immunoSEQ multiplex PCR assay. Drawn from immuneACCESS, this table holds only the in-frame rearrangements with V and J called that TCRdb kept. Clones are partly lost; checked studies trace under half to an unresolved V gene and leave the rest unexplained. In this sample the table shows some 180,000 clones, 82% of which occur a single time. The ten biggest clones cover 7.8% of the sample. The sequenced material came from peripheral blood. These receptors were collected from a woman in her sixties or seventies with COVID-19, enrolled during active disease.

The chain carries TRBV5-1 and TRBJ1-3; 9 bases are shared with TRBD1. The CDR3 covers 16 residues. Losses at the gene ends were 0 bases for V and 4 bases for J; bases not matched to a gene: 5. CDR1 is SGHRS, CDR2 YFSETQ, per germline. CDR3 region: CASSLEGQGDGNTIYF. CDR3 in DNA: TGCGCCAGCAGCTTGGAGGGACAGGGAGACGGAAACACCATATATTTT.

The genes are TRBV28 and TRBJ1-2, with 8 bases lining up with TRBD1. Trimming removed 5 bases from V and 2 bases from J; junction bases left unmatched: 10. Germline CDR1 and CDR2: MDHEN and SYDVKM. This CDR3 comprises 16 residues. CDR3 nucleotide sequence: TGTGCCAGCAGTCTGCCGGGACAGGCCTACAACTATGGCTACACCTTC. As protein: CASSLPGQAYNYGYTF.

As concerns this clone: Other DNA sequences from this sample encode an identical CDR3 as well. V is TRBV7-9 and J is TRBJ1-2; 7 nucleotides agree with TRBD1. Germline CDR1 and CDR2: SEHNR and FQNEAQ (reference sequence). CDR3 length: 14 amino acids. V trimming: 0 bases; J trimming: 2 bases; junction bases outside the gene matches: 0. The CDR3 spells CASSLAGQNYGYTF. The CDR3 DNA follows: TGTGCCAGCAGCTTAGCGGGACAGAACTATGGCTACACCTTC.

The table lists this clone with a count of one. The chain combines TRBV5-1 with TRBJ1-1, with 7 bases lining up with TRBD1. Germline CDR1 SGHRS, CDR2 YFSETQ. The CDR3 is made up of 15 amino acids. J lost 5 bases, V lost 6 bases, and 13 bases had no gene match. This CDR3 is CASTREDLRGTEAFF. CDR3 in DNA: TGCGCCAGCACCCGAGAGGACCTCAGGGGGACTGAAGCTTTCTTT.

The chain joins TRBV5-4 to TRBJ2-2, with 10 bases identical to TRBD2. V trimming: 4 bases; J trimming: 4 bases; junction bases outside the gene matches: 7. There are 16 residues in the CDR3. Per the germline V gene, CDR1 is SGHNT and CDR2 is YYREEE (reference sequence). The CDR3 DNA reads TGTGCCAGCAGCCCCGGGACTAGCGTCGTCACCGGGGAGCTGTTTTTT. Translation gives CASSPGTSVVTGELFF.

The J gene is TRBJ1-4, the V gene TRBV5-1; D gene uncertain. V was trimmed by 5 bases and J by 3 bases, leaving 8 bases between them. The germline CDR1 and CDR2 sequences are SGHRS and YFSETQ. The length of the CDR3 is 13 residues. As DNA, the CDR3 is TGCGCCAGCAGGGGCGTTCCTAATGAAAAACTGTTTTTT. Translated: CASRGVPNEKLFF.

The chain is built from TRBV2 and TRBJ2-7; D call uncertain. The CDR3 sequence is 13 residues long. Trimming removed 6 bases from V and 2 bases from J, with 11 bases in between. CDR1 is SNHLY, CDR2 FYNNEI, per germline. This CDR3 is CASRAPEPYEQYF. DNA of the CDR3: TGTGCCAGCAGGGCCCCAGAACCCTACGAGCAGTACTTC.

The chain combines TRBV28 with TRBJ1-2; 8 nucleotides align to TRBD1. The V and J ends lost 5 bases and 4 bases, in that order; junction bases with no gene match: 15. CDR1 is MDHEN, CDR2 SYDVKM, per germline. The CDR3 contains 17 residues. The CDR3 DNA sequence: TGTGCCAGCAGTCACCGGGACAGGACGCTCGTGGGCTATGGCTACACCTTC. This sequence encodes CASSHRDRTLVGYGYTF.

This chain connects TRBV6-5 to TRBJ2-1; 7 nucleotides match TRBD2. J gave up 7 bases and V 7 bases, and 7 bases lay outside the gene matches. The CDR3 runs 13 residues. CDR1 is MNHEY, CDR2 SVGAGI, per germline. The CDR3 sequence: CASKRGSGNEQFF. In DNA form, the CDR3 reads TGTGCCAGCAAACGCGGGAGTGGGAATGAGCAGTTCTTC.

This clone appeared a single time. The CDR3 here is CASSPGTSGSMDTQYF. The CDR3 bases are TGTGCCAGCAGCCCCGGGACTAGCGGGAGTATGGATACGCAGTATTTT. The gene calls are TRBV7-2 and TRBJ2-3, with 14 positions matching TRBD2. The CDR3 has 16 amino acids. V lost 5 bases, J lost 6 bases, and 7 bases stayed unmatched. The V gene's germline CDR1 is SGHTA and CDR2 FQGNSA.

This chain connects TRBV6-5 to TRBJ1-2; TRBD1 aligns across 7 bases. The CDR3 covers 15 residues. The V gene's germline CDR1 is MNHEY and CDR2 SVGAGI. With 0 bases clipped from V and 7 bases from J, the junction kept 8 bases outside the gene matches. The CDR3 reads CASSYSKGAAGGYTF. As DNA, the CDR3 is TGTGCCAGCAGTTACTCGAAGGGGGCGGCGGGTGGCTACACCTTC.

The chain links TRBV9 to TRBJ2-3; D not certain. Germline CDR1 SGDLS, CDR2 YYNGEE. V was clipped by 4 bases and J by 4 bases, with 7 bases between them. CDR3 length: 12 residues. The CDR3 DNA follows: TGTGCCAGCAGCCTGGCCCCAGATACGCAGTATTTT. Amino acids: CASSLAPDTQYF.

This clone has a single count. The CDR3: CASSLGDTSPLHF. DNA for the CDR3: TGTGCCAGCAGCTTAGGAGACACTTCACCCCTCCACTTT. The chain uses TRBV7-9 and TRBJ1-6; unclear D gene. Looked up from germline, CDR1 is SEHNR and CDR2 is FQNEAQ (reference sequence). This CDR3 has 13 amino acids. Trimming left V 1 base short and J 9 bases short, with 7 bases between.

This clone has a handful of counts. The V gene is TRBV10-2, the J gene TRBJ2-1, with D uncertain. V shed 1 base and J shed 7 bases, with 5 bases lying between them. The V gene's germline CDR1 is WSHSY and CDR2 SAAADI. The CDR3 has 12 amino acids. CDR3 amino acids: CASSEFRNEQFF. The CDR3 DNA reads as TGCGCCAGCAGTGAGTTCAGGAATGAGCAGTTCTTC.

The rearrangement links TRBV2 to TRBJ1-3; tentatively, D is TRBD1 (6 bases). The germline gives CDR1 SNHLY, CDR2 FYNNEI. V was cut by 4 bases and J by 0 bases, with 16 bases left in between. This CDR3 contains 17 residues. The CDR3 DNA reads as TGTGCCAGCAGTGGAGAAACAGGGTTCAGCTCTGGAAACACCATATATTTT. Amino acid sequence: CASSGETGFSSGNTIYF.

This chain uses TRBV6-5 with TRBJ1-5; a weak D match, TRBD1 (5 bases). V was trimmed by 4 bases and J by 5 bases, leaving 15 bases between them. The CDR3 extends over 15 amino acids. Germline V gene sequence: CDR1 MNHEY, CDR2 SVGAGI. CDR3 sequence reads: CASSLSLGVDQPQHF. CDR3 sequence (DNA): TGTGCCAGCAGTTTATCTTTAGGGGTCGATCAGCCCCAGCATTTT.

The chain is built from TRBV5-3 and TRBJ2-2; maybe TRBD1 (6 bases). TRBV5-3 is assigned to the ORF class and has an uncertain function. V was trimmed by 0 bases and J by 2 bases, leaving 14 bases between them. The CDR3 consists of 17 residues. CDR3 DNA: TGTGCCAGAAGCTTGGCCAGGCCAGGGGAAAACACCGGGGAGCTGTTTTTT. This translates into CARSLARPGENTGELFF.

This clone was recorded once. The chain carries TRBV7-9 and TRBJ2-5; D remains unclear. This CDR3 contains 14 residues. Germline loops: CDR1 SEHNR, CDR2 FQNEAQ (reference sequence). V was clipped by 2 bases and J by 2 bases, with 9 bases between them. The CDR3 protein is CASSLSRLQETQYF. CDR3 in DNA: TGTGCCAGCAGCTTATCCCGACTGCAAGAGACCCAGTACTTC. The complete variable domain, with remaining parts taken from reference TRBV7-9 and TRBJ2-5, reads DTGVSQNPRHKITKRGQNVTFRCDPISEHNRLYWYRQTLGQGPEFLTYFQNEAQLEKSRLLSDRFSAERPKGSFSTLEIQRTEQGDSAMYLCASSLSRLQETQYFGPGTRLLVL.

The rearrangement uses TRBV5-5 and TRBJ2-3, with D maybe TRBD1 (5 bases). Per germline, CDR1 SGHKS and CDR2 YYEKEE (reference sequence). V was pared by 1 base and J by 4 bases, with 7 bases between. This CDR3 contains 13 residues. The CDR3 sequence is CASSLQGPDTQYF. DNA for the CDR3: TGTGCCAGCAGCTTGCAGGGCCCAGATACGCAGTATTTT.

The rearrangement uses TRBV5-3 and TRBJ1-2, with D unresolved. TRBV5-3 is recorded as an ORF, its role being uncertain. Trimming shortened V by 4 bases and J by 4 bases, and 17 bases separated the two germline ends. CDR3 length: 15 amino acids. The CDR3 DNA follows: TGTGCCAGAAGCGGCGGGCAGTCCCATGCCTATGGCTACACCTTC. Translated: CARSGGQSHAYGYTF.

The chain uses TRBV19 and TRBJ1-5, with TRBD1 identical over 8 bases. The germline CDR1 and CDR2 sequences are LNHDA and SQIVND (reference sequence). The V and J ends lost 6 bases and 3 bases, in that order; junction bases with no gene match: 7. This CDR3 region has 15 residues. The chain's CDR3 is CASSTDRGYNQPQHF. The CDR3 region has the DNA TGTGCCAGTAGCACTGACAGGGGTTACAATCAGCCCCAGCATTTT. Using reference TRBV19 and TRBJ1-5 for the parts outside the CDR3, the full variable domain is DGGITQSPKYLFRKEGQNVTLSCEQNLNHDAMYWYRQDPGQGLRLIYYSQIVNDFQKGDIAEGYSVSREKKESFPLTVTSAQKNPTAFYLCASSTDRGYNQPQHFGDGTRLSIL.

The J gene is TRBJ1-6, the V gene TRBV19, with D possibly matching TRBD1 (6 bases). The CDR3 runs 15 residues. From germline, CDR1 is LNHDA and CDR2 SQIVND (reference sequence). V lost 5 bases and J lost 10, with 18 bases in between. For the CDR3, the DNA is TGTGCCAGTAGTCCCGGACGCACAGGGCGATCACCCCTCCACTTT. This codes for CASSPGRTGRSPLHF.

The chain employs TRBV12-3 or TRBV12-4 and TRBJ1-5; D unresolved. Trimming left V 6 bases short and J 4 bases short, with 10 bases between. This CDR3 region has 13 residues. The CDR3 reads CASRRDGNQPQHF. The CDR3 DNA is TGTGCCAGCAGGCGCGACGGGAATCAGCCCCAGCATTTT.

In its sample, this clone was seen many times. This chain connects TRBV6-6 to TRBJ2-7; 10 bases line up with TRBD2. Germline assignment: CDR1 MNHNY and CDR2 SVGAGI (reference sequence). Trimming removed 4 bases from V and 2 bases from J; junction bases left unmatched: 2. The CDR3 contains 14 residues. The CDR3 DNA reads as TGTGCCAGCAGTTTAGCGGGAGGTACCTACGAGCAGTACTTC. It specifies CASSLAGGTYEQYF.

A single count supports this clone. This sequence joins TRBV7-2 and TRBJ2-1; TRBD1 aligns across 7 bases. Germline V CDR1 and CDR2: SGHTA, FQGNSA. Losses at the gene ends were 5 bases for V and 4 bases for J; bases not matched to a gene: 2. This CDR3 comprises 13 residues. CDR3 loop: CASSADRYNEQFF. The CDR3 DNA reads as TGTGCCAGCAGCGCGGACAGGTACAATGAGCAGTTCTTC.